The 5 T cell receptor beta chains reported below all come from one sample, sequenced in a study of blood T cell repertoires in COVID-19. Sequencing used immunoSEQ multiplex PCR; TCRdb keeps in-frame clones, though not all of them. The top ten clones hold 5.2% of a sample with under 200,000 clones, less than 85% of them seen once. Sequenced sample: PBMCs or T cells enriched from blood (not recorded which). All receptors come from a woman aged 55 to 70 with acute COVID-19.

This sequence joins TRBV5-8 and TRBJ1-4, with 8 positions matching TRBD1. CDR3 length: 14 residues. The V gene's germline CDR1 is SGHTS and CDR2 YDEGEE. Trimming cost V 2 bases and J 10 bases; bases outside gene matches: 7. In DNA form, the CDR3 reads TGTGCCAGCAGCTTTATGAGACAGGGGTTAAAACTGTTTTTT. As protein: CASSFMRQGLKLFF. Full variable domain (remainder filled in from reference TRBV5-8 and TRBJ1-4): EAGVTQSPTHLIKTRGQQATLRCSPISGHTSVYWYQQALGLGLQFLLWYDEGEERNRGNFPPRFSGRQFPNYSSELNVNALELEDSALYLCASSFMRQGLKLFFGSGTQLSVL.

DNA for the CDR3: TGTGCCAGCAGCCGATATTCCACAGGGTTGGGTGAGCAGTTCTTC. Encoded protein: CASSRYSTGLGEQFF. This chain joins TRBV11-2 and TRBJ2-1; a possible D gene is TRBD1 (6 bases). Trimming removed 5 bases at V and 9 bases at J, with 20 bases between. The CDR3 runs 15 residues. Germline CDR1 reads SGHAT; CDR2 reads FQNNGV. Full variable domain (outside the CDR3, taken from reference TRBV11-2 and TRBJ2-1): EAGVAQSPRYKIIEKRQSVAFWCNPISGHATLYWYQQILGQGPKLLIQFQNNGVVDDSQLPKDRFSAERLKGVDSTLKIQPAKLEDSAVYLCASSRYSTGLGEQFFGPGTRLTVL.

The chain carries TRBV7-9 and TRBJ1-2, with 11 bases matching TRBD1. CDR1 and CDR2 from the germline V gene are SEHNR and FQNEAQ (reference sequence). This CDR3 comprises 15 residues. The V segment lost 5 bases and the J segment 4 bases; nucleotides outside the gene matches: 6. The CDR3 sequence: CASSPGQGVPYGYTF. The CDR3 DNA reads TGTGCCAGCAGCCCGGGACAGGGGGTCCCCTATGGCTACACCTTC. Based on the CDR3 plus reference TRBV7-9 and TRBJ1-2, the full variable domain is DTGVSQNPRHKITKRGQNVTFRCDPISEHNRLYWYRQTLGQGPEFLTYFQNEAQLEKSRLLSDRFSAERPKGSFSTLEIQRTEQGDSAMYLCASSPGQGVPYGYTFGSGTRLTVV.

This clone was counted once. The chain uses TRBV24-1 and TRBJ1-6; 8 bases map to TRBD1. This CDR3 is built from 13 residues. CDR1 is KGHDR, CDR2 SFDVKD, per germline. With V trimmed by 10 bases and J by 6 bases, 4 bases remained unmatched. Here the CDR3 DNA reads TGTGCCACGCAGGGGGCGTTTAATTCACCCCTCCACTTT. Translating it yields CATQGAFNSPLHF.

V is TRBV10-2 and J is TRBJ2-2; tentative D call: TRBD2 (6 bases). This CDR3 has 10 amino acids. Per germline, CDR1 WSHSY and CDR2 SAAADI. CDR3: CVKRAGELFF. CDR3 bases: TGCGTCAAGCGGGCCGGGGAGCTGTTTTTT.